The source of this T cell receptor beta chain is a study of blood T cell repertoires in COVID-19. Background on the study: Some COVID-19 samples were acute and others convalescent; all came from the United States, Italy and Spain.

The V end was cut by 3 bases, the J end by 4 bases, with 13 bases between. The V gene's germline CDR1 is SGDLS and CDR2 YYNGEE. The CDR3 is 14 amino acids. The table came from immunoSEQ multiplex PCR; TCRdb's copy has only in-frame clones and leaves some out. The sample holds more than 150,000 clones, over 70% seen once. Sequencing was performed on PBMCs or T cells enriched from blood (not recorded which). This receptor was identified in a man between 45 and 60 years old who had recovered from COVID-19. V and J are TRBV9 and TRBJ1-2; D ambiguous. CDR3 residues: CASSELAGFYGYTF. CDR3 nucleotides: TGTGCCAGCAGCGAACTAGCAGGCTTCTATGGCTACACCTTC. The complete variable domain, with remaining parts taken from reference TRBV9 and TRBJ1-2, reads DSGVTQTPKHLITATGQRVTLRCSPRSGDLSVYWYQQSLDQGLQFLIQYYNGEERAKGNILERFSAQQFPDLHSELNLSSLELGDSALYFCASSELAGFYGYTFGSGTRLTVV.